Listed below are T cell receptor beta chains from one sample, sequenced in a study of identical twins. TCRdb re-analysed the 5' RACE reads in MiXCR, keeping a single row per CDR3 protein. The sample lists under 300,000 distinct CDR3 sequences, about 9% occurring once. The sample also formed part of further work on yellow fever vaccine responses in identical twins.

Sequences were obtained from CD8+ T cells sorted from blood. These TCRs come from a woman between 18 and 30 years old in good health. Each CDR3 is given with its conserved first and last residue. The D gene is left open where the match is weak. For some rows the clone size is stated as once, few or many, or as a class when expanded; others skip it.

V: TRBV29-1; J: TRBJ1-3; size: many; D: NA; DNA: TGCAGCGTTGGTGGGAAACCTGGAAACACCATATATTTT; CDR3: CSVGGKPGNTIYF
V: TRBV29-1; J: TRBJ2-1; size: NA; D: NA; DNA: TGCGGGACCTCTCGGACTTCCTACAATGAGCAGTTCTTC; CDR3: CGTSRTSYNEQFF
V: TRBV20-1; J: TRBJ2-7; size: few; D: NA; DNA: TGCAGTGCTAGAGACCCAGGGATCTACGAGCAGTACTTC; CDR3: CSARDPGIYEQYF
V: TRBV4-3; J: TRBJ2-7; size: many; D: NA; DNA: TGCGCCAGCAGCCAAGAGATAGCTGACGCCTACGAGCAGTACTTC; CDR3: CASSQEIADAYEQYF
V: TRBV5-1; J: TRBJ2-7; size: many; D: TRBD2; DNA: TGCGCCAGCAGCCCCAACCGGGACTACCTAACCTACGAGCAGTACTTC; CDR3: CASSPNRDYLTYEQYF
V: TRBV7-9; J: TRBJ2-7; size: many; D: NA; DNA: TGTGCCAGCAGCCCTCGAGGTTACGAGCAGTACTTC; CDR3: CASSPRGYEQYF
V: TRBV27; J: TRBJ2-3; size: NA; D: NA; DNA: TGTGCCAGCAGTTTAATGGACCCCACAGATACGCAGTATTTT; CDR3: CASSLMDPTDTQYF
V: TRBV20-1; J: TRBJ2-1; size: few; D: TRBD2; DNA: TGCAGTGCTAGAGACGACGAAGGACTAGCAAATTTGAATGAGCAGTTCTTC; CDR3: CSARDDEGLANLNEQFF
V: TRBV27; J: TRBJ2-7; size: few; D: TRBD2; DNA: TGTGCCAGCAGTCCCCCCCGGATGAGCGGGGGGGCGCCTGAGCAGTACTTC; CDR3: CASSPPRMSGGAPEQYF
V: TRBV20-1; J: TRBJ1-5; size: NA; D: NA; DNA: TGCAGTGCTCCTGACACTTCAAGCAATCAGCCCCAGCATTTT; CDR3: CSAPDTSSNQPQHF
V: TRBV5-1; J: TRBJ2-1; size: NA; D: TRBD2; DNA: TGCGCCAGCAGCTTGGGACTAGCGGGGGGGCCGGGCAATGAGCAGTTCTTC; CDR3: CASSLGLAGGPGNEQFF
V: TRBV15; J: TRBJ2-7; size: many; D: TRBD1; DNA: TGTGCCACCAGCAGAGATCACGGGGACAGAGCCTACGAGCAGTACTTC; CDR3: CATSRDHGDRAYEQYF
V: TRBV5-1; J: TRBJ1-1; size: few; D: TRBD1; DNA: TGCGCCAGCGGGCCCTTTCCTAGAGACAGGGAAAACACTGAAGCTTTCTTT; CDR3: CASGPFPRDRENTEAFF
V: TRBV20-1; J: TRBJ2-7; size: many; D: NA; DNA: TGCAGTGCTAGGCTACGGGAGAAACAGGCCGAGCAGTACTTC; CDR3: CSARLREKQAEQYF
V: TRBV10-3; J: TRBJ2-1; size: many; D: TRBD1; DNA: TGTGCCATCAGTGAGTCGGGACAGAACCCAAGCTCCTACAATGAGCAGTTCTTC; CDR3: CAISESGQNPSSYNEQFF
V: TRBV7-9; J: TRBJ2-1; size: NA; D: TRBD1; DNA: TGTGCCAGCAGCTTTTGGGACAGGGTAGGCAATGAGCAGTTCTTC; CDR3: CASSFWDRVGNEQFF
V: TRBV4-1; J: TRBJ2-1; size: many; D: NA; DNA: TGCGCCAGCAGCTTTGATCTTGATGAGCAGTTCTTC; CDR3: CASSFDLDEQFF
V: TRBV5-5; J: TRBJ2-7; size: few; D: NA; DNA: TGTGCCAGCAGCTTGGGAGTGGCAGGGATTCGTCACTACGAGCAGTACTTC; CDR3: CASSLGVAGIRHYEQYF
V: TRBV12-3/TRBV12-4; J: TRBJ2-3; size: NA; D: TRBD2; DNA: TGTGCCAGCATCAACCAACGGGGGGGCCTCAAGACGCAGTATTTT; CDR3: CASINQRGGLKTQYF
V: TRBV4-1; J: TRBJ1-4; size: few; D: NA; DNA: TGCGCCAGCAGCCAAGCCACAGCAACTAATGAAAAACTGTTTTTT; CDR3: CASSQATATNEKLFF
V: TRBV20-1; J: TRBJ2-3; size: many; D: TRBD2; DNA: TGCAGTGCTCCCGGACTAGCGGGAACCACAGATACGCAGTATTTT; CDR3: CSAPGLAGTTDTQYF
V: TRBV6-5; J: TRBJ1-1; size: NA; D: NA; DNA: TGTGCCAGCAGTTACGGGCGGAACACTGAAGCTTTCTTT; CDR3: CASSYGRNTEAFF
V: TRBV9; J: TRBJ1-2; size: many; D: NA; DNA: TGTGCCAGCAGCGGAGGGGCAGGGGCAGGCTACACCTTC; CDR3: CASSGGAGAGYTF
V: TRBV7-9; J: TRBJ2-1; size: NA; D: NA; DNA: TGTGCCAGCAGCGTAGCGGAGCTCTCCTACAATGAGCAGTTCTTC; CDR3: CASSVAELSYNEQFF
V: TRBV4-1; J: TRBJ1-2; size: few; D: TRBD1; DNA: TGCGCCAGCAGCCAGACTACCGGGACAGGGGATGGCTACACCTTC; CDR3: CASSQTTGTGDGYTF
V: TRBV5-5; J: TRBJ2-1; size: few; D: NA; DNA: TGTGCCAGCAGCTTGCTCGCTAGCTCCTACTACAATGAGCAGTTCTTC; CDR3: CASSLLASSYYNEQFF
V: TRBV4-3; J: TRBJ2-7; size: many; D: TRBD2; DNA: TGCGCCAGCAGCCAAGATTCGGGAGGGGCTAGTGAGCAGTACTTC; CDR3: CASSQDSGGASEQYF
V: TRBV28; J: TRBJ2-3; size: many; D: TRBD1; DNA: TGTGCCAGCAGTTTAGGACAGGGAGCGGCAGATACGCAGTATTTT; CDR3: CASSLGQGAADTQYF
V: TRBV20-1; J: TRBJ2-5; size: few; D: TRBD2; DNA: TGCAGTGCTAGTCCCCGCGGGGGGGCGATTGAGACCCAGTACTTC; CDR3: CSASPRGGAIETQYF
V: TRBV6-1; J: TRBJ2-1; size: NA; D: TRBD2; DNA: TGTGCCAGCAGCTCAACGGGAGGGGTCGGCAACGGTGAGCAGTTCTTC; CDR3: CASSSTGGVGNGEQFF
V: TRBV24-1; J: TRBJ2-1; size: many; D: TRBD2; DNA: TGTGCCACCAGTGACCTTACTAGCGGGAGGAGGAATGAGCAGTTCTTC; CDR3: CATSDLTSGRRNEQFF
V: TRBV5-1; J: TRBJ2-1; size: many; D: NA; DNA: TGCGCCAGCAGCTTGCCGATAGTTATTGAGCAGTTCTTC; CDR3: CASSLPIVIEQFF
V: TRBV20-1; J: TRBJ2-2; size: NA; D: NA; DNA: TGCAGTGCGCCCCGGGGTTTCGGCGGGGAGCTGTTTTTT; CDR3: CSAPRGFGGELFF
V: TRBV7-8; J: TRBJ2-7; size: many; D: NA; DNA: TGTGCCAGCAGCTTCCCGGACCGATACGAGCAGTACTTC; CDR3: CASSFPDRYEQYF
V: TRBV4-3; J: TRBJ2-5; size: few; D: TRBD1; DNA: TGCGCCAGCAGCCCCGGGACAGGGGCGCAAGAGACCCAGTACTTC; CDR3: CASSPGTGAQETQYF
V: TRBV29-1; J: TRBJ2-7; size: few; D: TRBD1; DNA: TGCAGCGTTTCAGGACAGGGGGCTTACGGCGAGCAGTACTTC; CDR3: CSVSGQGAYGEQYF
V: TRBV14; J: TRBJ2-1; size: many; D: TRBD2; DNA: TGTGCCAGCAGCCAAGTTTTCCGGGGGGATTTCTTCTTC; CDR3: CASSQVFRGDFFF
V: TRBV2; J: TRBJ2-5; size: NA; D: TRBD1; DNA: TGTGCCAGCAGCTCAGGACAGGGGGGGCTAGAGACCCAGTACTTC; CDR3: CASSSGQGGLETQYF
V: TRBV7-3; J: TRBJ2-1; size: many; D: NA; DNA: TGTGCCAGCAGCTCCACCGGCTGGGGGGATGATGAGCAGTTCTTC; CDR3: CASSSTGWGDDEQFF
V: TRBV7-3; J: TRBJ2-2; size: few; D: NA; DNA: TGTGCCAGCAGCCCAAGTTATTTCCGTAGGGGCACCGGGGAGCTGTTTTTT; CDR3: CASSPSYFRRGTGELFF
V: TRBV4-1; J: TRBJ2-7; size: few; D: TRBD1; DNA: TGCGCCAGCAGCCAGGAGATTGAGACAGGGGTCTACGAGCAGTACTTC; CDR3: CASSQEIETGVYEQYF
V: TRBV6-5; J: TRBJ2-5; size: few; D: NA; DNA: TGTGCCAGCAGTTTCATGACACTTCTCGAGACCCAGTACTTC; CDR3: CASSFMTLLETQYF
V: TRBV7-2; J: TRBJ2-1; size: NA; D: NA; DNA: TGTGCCAGCAGCTTAGTTGCCCGGGACATTCCAAATGAGCAGTTCTTC; CDR3: CASSLVARDIPNEQFF